These 18 T cell receptor beta chains were all obtained from the same sample, sequenced in a study of T-cell memory formation after mild COVID-19. In TCRdb, the 5' RACE reads were re-called with MiXCR into one record per CDR3 protein. The table lists around 410,000 distinct CDR3 sequences, about 22% of them singletons. Source material: PBMCs or a T cell subset sorted from them (not recorded which). These receptors all stem from an adult woman who had mild COVID-19 (a few samples of this study predate the infection). Cell type and time point are not known.

The table lists this clonotype with many counts. V is TRBV7-8 and J is TRBJ2-3; no clear D. Germline CDR1 SGHVS, CDR2 FQNEAQ. This CDR3 has 15 residues. The germline V and J ends were trimmed by 5 bases and 4 bases, with 16 bases remaining between them. The CDR3 reads CASSPQPPYPDTQYF. The CDR3 DNA reads as TGTGCCAGCAGCCCCCAGCCCCCGTACCCAGATACGCAGTATTTT.

The CDR3 is CSVGQGNTEAFF. DNA of the CDR3: TGCAGCGTTGGACAGGGTAACACTGAAGCTTTCTTT. V is TRBV29-1 and J is TRBJ1-1; 7 bases fit TRBD1. CDR1 and CDR2 (germline): SQVTM, ANQGSEA. CDR3 length: 12 residues. V dropped 4 bases and J dropped 2; count of bases not matched to a gene: 1.

This clonotype was detected only a few times. V usage is TRBV12-3 or TRBV12-4 and J usage is TRBJ2-1; no clear D. Between the trimmed V and J ends, which lost 3 bases and 4 bases, there was a span of 7 bases. The CDR3 contains 13 residues. This CDR3 reads CASSLKTYNEQFF. The CDR3 region has the DNA TGTGCCAGCAGTTTGAAGACTTACAATGAGCAGTTCTTC.

This clonotype has more than one count but fewer than ten. The CDR3 nucleotides read TGTGCCAGCAGCGTCGCCACCTACGAGCAGTACTTC. Translating it yields CASSVATYEQYF. V gene TRBV7-9 combines with J gene TRBJ2-7; no definite D call. This CDR3 is built from 12 residues. Looked up from germline, CDR1 is SEHNR and CDR2 is FQNEAQ (reference sequence). V was cut by 5 bases and J by 2 bases, with 7 bases left in between. The full variable domain, completed using reference TRBV7-9 and TRBJ2-7, is DTGVSQNPRHKITKRGQNVTFRCDPISEHNRLYWYRQTLGQGPEFLTYFQNEAQLEKSRLLSDRFSAERPKGSFSTLEIQRTEQGDSAMYLCASSVATYEQYFGPGTRLTVT.

The V call is TRBV10-3, the J call TRBJ2-2; possibly TRBD2 for D (7 bases). From germline, CDR1 is ENHRY and CDR2 SYGVKD. This CDR3 has 14 residues. Trimming took 8 bases from V and 2 from J, leaving 12 bases between them. The CDR3 is CAILPGGNTGELFF. The CDR3 DNA is TGTGCCATCCTTCCGGGGGGCAACACCGGGGAGCTGTTTTTT.

The chain couples TRBV13 to TRBJ2-3; weak D call: TRBD1 (6 bases). V gave up 6 bases and J gave up 8 bases, with 9 bases separating them. The germline gives CDR1 PRHDT, CDR2 FYEKMQ (reference sequence). This CDR3 is 11 amino acids long. CDR3 residues: CASSPQGTQYF. The CDR3 DNA is TGTGCCAGCAGTCCACAGGGTACGCAGTATTTT.

This clonotype occurred a few times. The J gene is TRBJ1-1, the V gene TRBV7-8; 8 bases are a match to TRBD1. Germline CDR1 SGHVS, CDR2 FQNEAQ. V dropped 3 bases and J dropped 3; count of bases not matched to a gene: 15. The CDR3 sequence is 18 residues long. Written as DNA, the CDR3 is TGTGCCAGCAGCTTGGCTTTGGGGCAGGGGGCTCGGCACACTGAAGCTTTCTTT. It yields the protein CASSLALGQGARHTEAFF. The full variable domain, its missing parts supplied by reference TRBV7-8 and TRBJ1-1, is GAGVSQSPRYKVAKRGQDVALRCDPISGHVSLFWYQQALGQGPEFLTYFQNEAQLDKSGLPSDRFFAERPEGSVSTLKIQRTQQEDSAVYLCASSLALGQGARHTEAFFGQGTRLTVV.

V gene TRBV19 combines with J gene TRBJ2-1; tentatively, D is TRBD1 (5 bases). CDR1 is LNHDA, CDR2 SQIVND, per germline (reference sequence). V was shortened by 2 bases and J by 6 bases, with 8 bases between the two germline ends. This CDR3 comprises 13 residues. CDR3: CASSILRGNEQFF. In DNA form, the CDR3 reads TGTGCCAGTAGTATATTAAGGGGCAATGAGCAGTTCTTC.

The chain recombines TRBV20-1 with TRBJ1-5, with D maybe TRBD1 (5 bases). Germline V lookup: CDR1 DFQATT, CDR2 SNEGSKA (reference sequence). Deletions cut 0 bases from V and 0 bases from J, with 9 bases between. This CDR3 is built from 15 residues. As DNA, the CDR3 is TGCAGTGCTAGAGACGGGGCAGATAGCAATCAGCCCCAGCATTTT. Translating it yields CSARDGADSNQPQHF.

The V and J genes are TRBV24-1 and TRBJ1-1; no firm D call. CDR1 KGHDR and CDR2 SFDVKD come from the germline V gene. V lost 8 bases and J 0 bases, leaving 18 bases between the germline ends. The length of the CDR3 is 16 residues. The CDR3 DNA follows: TGTGCCACCACTACGGGAGAAGGAACCATGAACACTGAAGCTTTCTTT. Residues: CATTTGEGTMNTEAFF.

This clonotype came up a few times. The chain employs TRBV20-1 and TRBJ1-5; D remains unclear. The CDR3 totals 14 residues. Between the trimmed V and J ends, which lost 4 bases and 0 bases, there was a span of 10 bases. Germline CDR1 DFQATT, CDR2 SNEGSKA (reference sequence). The CDR3 reads CSAINRYSNQPQHF. The DNA for the CDR3 is TGCAGTGCTATAAACAGATATAGCAATCAGCCCCAGCATTTT.

This clonotype occurred a few times. The gene calls are TRBV2 and TRBJ1-1, with D tentatively TRBD1 (6 bases). Germline-derived CDR1 and CDR2 are SNHLY and FYNNEI. There are 13 residues in the CDR3. V was cut by 3 bases and J by 5 bases, with 10 bases left in between. CDR3: CASSDRGRTEAFF. DNA for the CDR3: TGTGCCAGCAGTGACAGGGGTCGAACTGAAGCTTTCTTT. The variable domain in full, with the rest retrieved from reference TRBV2 and TRBJ1-1, is EPEVTQTPSHQVTQMGQEVILRCVPISNHLYFYWYRQILGQKVEFLVSFYNNEISEKSEIFDDQFSVERPDGSNFTLKIRSTKLEDSAMYFCASSDRGRTEAFFGQGTRLTVV.

This clonotype was picked up many times. The V gene is TRBV5-1, the J gene TRBJ2-5, with 9 bases lining up with TRBD1. Per the germline V gene, CDR1 is SGHRS and CDR2 is YFSETQ. The CDR3 spans 16 residues. The J segment lost 4 bases and the V segment lost 4 bases, leaving 11 bases of the junction unmatched. The CDR3 here is CASSGLLQGAGETQYF. The CDR3 DNA is TGCGCCAGCAGCGGACTACTACAGGGGGCAGGAGAGACCCAGTACTTC.

The table lists this clonotype with a few counts. The rearrangement joins TRBV9 to TRBJ2-3; 8 bases agree with TRBD2. Looked up from germline, CDR1 is SGDLS and CDR2 is YYNGEE. This CDR3 contains 20 residues. V trimming: 0 bases; J trimming: 5 bases; junction bases outside the gene matches: 20. The CDR3 region has the DNA TGTGCCAGCAGCGTAGCGGTTCCAGGCCTGTCCCCACGGGGGGGAGATACGCAGTATTTT. It translates to CASSVAVPGLSPRGGDTQYF.

This clonotype was counted only a few times. V is TRBV4-2 and J is TRBJ2-5; D is perhaps TRBD2 (6 bases). Trimming stripped 5 bases from V and 4 bases from J, with 14 bases between. Germline lookup yields CDR1 LGHNA and CDR2 YNFKEQ. The length of the CDR3 is 14 residues. CDR3 DNA: TGTGCCAGCAGCTCGGGCGGGATATCAGAGACCCAGTACTTC. It codes for CASSSGGISETQYF.

This clonotype has a handful of counts. This chain uses TRBV20-1 with TRBJ2-7; D is perhaps TRBD2 (5 bases). This CDR3 has 15 residues. V was clipped by 0 bases and J by 7 bases, with 19 bases between them. CDR1 is DFQATT, CDR2 SNEGSKA, per germline (reference sequence). The CDR3 nucleotides read TGCAGTGCTAGAGATCTGCATAGCGAGATGTGGGAGCAGTACTTC. Residues: CSARDLHSEMWEQYF.

This clonotype occurred a few times. This chain's CDR3 is CASTFAGANTGELFF. CDR3 DNA sequence: TGTGCCAGTACGTTTGCGGGAGCGAACACCGGGGAGCTGTTTTTT. This chain joins TRBV7-9 and TRBJ2-2; 7 nucleotides line up with TRBD2. The CDR3 contains 15 residues. After removal of 9 bases from V and 0 bases from J, the junction contained 7 bases not matched to a gene. From germline, CDR1 is SEHNR and CDR2 FQNEAQ (reference sequence).

This chain connects TRBV7-9 to TRBJ2-1; weak D call: TRBD1 (5 bases). This CDR3 spans 15 amino acids. Germline CDR1 SEHNR, CDR2 FQNEAQ (reference sequence). V was clipped by 5 bases and J by 7 bases, with 18 bases between them. DNA for the CDR3: TGTGCCAGCAGCCCCCGGCAGGGTTATGGAAATGAGCAGTTCTTC. This sequence encodes CASSPRQGYGNEQFF.